Detailed here is one TCR beta chain. The target of this receptor is not known. No base quality information exists; no much larger clone differs at one position. This sample stems from a study of blood T cell repertoires in COVID-19 (dated by TCRdb to 2020 to 2021). Broadly, across the study: Collaborator samples came from the United States, Italy and Spain and covered acute and convalescent phases of COVID-19. The material from the prospective study consisted of cDNA or gDNA derived from T cells, B-cell-depleted T cells, or PBMCs. The samples were drawn from two sources: the first 160 participants of the ongoing ImmuneRACE study, and 1,254 subjects contributed by 6 global collaborators. Deeply sampled blood TCRbeta repertoires from subjects exposed to, actively infected with, or recovered from COVID-19 were included in the dataset. HLA class I and class II types, where available, came from metadata supplied by the sample provider rather than from assay-based typing. The repertoires were made available in a free public database intended to serve as a resource for research on the immune response to SARS-CoV-2. The sample metadata nearly always contained a de-identified subject ID, COVID-19 status, age in years and sex.

TCRbeta CDR3 regions were amplified from genomic DNA by means of the immunoSEQ Assay, a bias-controlled multiplex PCR. Under the source paper's analysis protocol: The number of nucleated cells in each sample was estimated from the amplification of reference gene primers within the assay. To quantify the absolute abundance of each unique TCRbeta CDR3 rearrangement, sequence reads were collapsed and filtered. Productive Simpson clonality was computed per sample as the square root of Simpson's diversity index over productive rearrangements. TCRdb took this table from immuneACCESS and kept in-frame rearrangements with V and J called. Such tables lack part of the clones; where checked against another copy, unresolved V genes explain under half of the gap, and the rest is unexplained. V and J calls and clone size follow that table, whereas D and trimming were derived from the DNA. The sample profile shows fewer than 200,000 clones; roughly 87% of them were found once. Roughly 8% of the sample rests with the top ten.

Overall study results and their limits: How much clinical and demographic metadata was included differed by source and by participant, and the metadata was provided uncurated.

One collaborating source in Seattle enrolled patients while the patients were actively infected and followed the patients over time throughout the course of disease. Each collaborating institution followed its own protocols to collect whole blood in K2EDTA tubes. For TCRbeta analysis, collaborator samples were shipped as frozen whole blood, as isolated PBMCs, or as DNA extracted from either sample type. The sequence was collected from a woman aged 55-70 years with COVID-19, enrolled during active disease. The sample consisted of peripheral blood.

The DNA sequence is as follows: TGCGCCAGCAGCCCCGGACTAGCGGGAAGGAATGAGCAGTTCTTC. It translates to CASSPGLAGRNEQFF. Here the chain combines TRBV4-3 and TRBJ2-1, with 12 central nucleotides matching TRBD2. Including the terminal cysteine and phenylalanine, the CDR3 comprises 15 residues. Just the 45-base CDR3 DNA is kept, in frame starting at base 1. The germline V gene sets CDR1 to LGHNA and CDR2 to YSLEER. V is pruned by 4 bases and J by 7 bases, leaving 5 bases of the junction without a gene match.